A selection of T cell receptor beta chains follows, all from one sample in a study of cytomegalovirus exposure and HLA in healthy donors. TCRdb's table, derived via immunoSEQ multiplex PCR, lists solely in-frame clones and lacks some. The table lists approximately 190,000 clones, approximately 83% of them singletons. Material: PBMCs. All receptors derive from a boy between 2 and 15 years old in good health and CMV-seronegative. CDR3s include the opening cysteine and the closing phenylalanine or tryptophan. The D gene is left open where the match is weak. Not every row has a clone size; where given, it reads once, few, many or a size class.

>NA|TRBV7-2|TRBJ1-3|NA
TGTGCCAGCAGCTTAGGTTCAGGGTACATGAGGAACACCATATATTTT
CASSLGSGYMRNTIYF
>NA|TRBV27|TRBJ2-2|NA
TGTGCCAGTCAAACACCCCCCGGGACAGGGGAGCTGTTTTTT
CASQTPPGTGELFF
>NA|TRBV7-9|TRBJ1-1|NA
TGTGCCAGCAGCTTTGAGGTTAACACTGAAGCTTTCTTT
CASSFEVNTEAFF
>NA|TRBV19|TRBJ1-1|once
TGTGCCAGTAGTGCCCAGGTGGACACTGAAGCTTTCTTT
CASSAQVDTEAFF
>NA|TRBV20-1|TRBJ1-2|NA
TGCGGTGGGGAGGGCTACACCTTC
CGGEGYTF
>NA|TRBV9|TRBJ1-1|NA
TGTGCCAGCAGCGTCCAGGCTAACACTGAAGCTTTCTTT
CASSVQANTEAFF
>NA|TRBV7-9|TRBJ1-1|NA
TGTGCCAGCGGGTCACCAGGGGCGAACGGGTTGAACACTGAAGCTTTCTTT
CASGSPGANGLNTEAFF
>NA|TRBV6-1|TRBJ1-2|NA
TGTGCCAGCAGTGAGTACAGGACCGGCTATGGCTACACCTTC
CASSEYRTGYGYTF
>NA|TRBV28|TRBJ1-1|NA
TGTGCCAGCAGTCCATCAGAGGCGGGTAACACTGAAGCTTTCTTT
CASSPSEAGNTEAFF
>NA|TRBV20-1|TRBJ2-3|NA
TGCAGTGCTAGTCCGAGCATGGCGCAGTATTTT
CSASPSMAQYF
>NA|TRBV11-1|TRBJ2-5|NA
TGTGCCAGCAGCTCCAACCGCAACCTACAAGAGACCCAGTACTTC
CASSSNRNLQETQYF
>NA|TRBV29-1|TRBJ2-7|NA
TGCAGCGTTGGGGGTCAGGGATTATTCGAGCAGTACTTC
CSVGGQGLFEQYF
>NA|TRBV6-1|TRBJ2-5|NA
TGTGCCAGCAATAAGGGGCACCCAGAGACCCAGTACTTC
CASNKGHPETQYF
>NA|TRBV6-1|TRBJ2-1|NA
TGTGCCAGCAGTTCCCAGGGGACCTACAATGAGCAGTTCTTC
CASSSQGTYNEQFF
>NA|TRBV6-5|TRBJ2-3|NA
TGTGCCAGCAGTTACAGGAGGGCCGCAGATACGCAGTATTTT
CASSYRRAADTQYF
>NA|TRBV9|TRBJ2-2|NA
TGTGCCAGCAGCCCCGAGAGGTTAACGGGGGAGCTGTTTTTT
CASSPERLTGELFF
>TRBD1|TRBV7-9|TRBJ2-2|few
TGTGCCAGCAGCTTGGGACAGGGGCTAAGTTCGAGACCCGGGGAGCTGTTTTTT
CASSLGQGLSSRPGELFF
>NA|TRBV7-2|TRBJ2-5|NA
TGTGCCAGCAGCTTAGGTGGGGGGAACGGGGAGACCCAGTACTTC
CASSLGGGNGETQYF
>NA|TRBV27|TRBJ1-2|once
TGTGCCAGCAGTCTTCGGGAAGGCTCCAAGCATGGCTACACCTTC
CASSLREGSKHGYTF
>NA|TRBV4-3|TRBJ2-2|NA
TGCGCCAGCAGCCAAGTTACAGGGGGGGGATCCGGGGAGCTGTTTTTT
CASSQVTGGGSGELFF
>TRBD1|TRBV5-1|TRBJ2-3|NA
TGCGCCAGCAGCTCGGATGGTCAGGGGGCGGCAGATACGCAGTATTTT
CASSSDGQGAADTQYF
>NA|TRBV29-1|TRBJ2-1|NA
TGCAGCGTTGATCAGGATAACTCCTACAATGAGCAGTTCTTC
CSVDQDNSYNEQFF
>NA|TRBV18|TRBJ2-7|NA
TGTGCCAGCTCAAGGTCCGCCAGGGGCGCCAACGAGCAGTACTTC
CASSRSARGANEQYF
>TRBD1|TRBV11-3|TRBJ2-2|NA
TGTGCCAGCAGCTTAACAGGGGGCACCGGGGAGCTGTTTTTT
CASSLTGGTGELFF
>TRBD1|TRBV7-3|TRBJ2-1|NA
TGTGCCAGCAGCTTGGGCAGGGGGCCTGAGGCTGGCAATGAGCAGTTCTTC
CASSLGRGPEAGNEQFF
>TRBD1|TRBV19|TRBJ2-1|NA
TGTGCCAGTAGTACACTCGGGACAGGGTACGTGAGTGAGCAGTTCTTC
CASSTLGTGYVSEQFF
>NA|TRBV11-1|TRBJ2-3|NA
TGTGCCAGCAGCCCAAGTTTCGGGAGCACAGATACGCAGTATTTT
CASSPSFGSTDTQYF
>NA|TRBV4-1|TRBJ2-1|NA
TGCGCCAGCAGCCAAGATCAGTGGGAGGAGGGTCTGCAAAGATACTCCTACAATGAGCAGTTCTTC
CASSQDQWEEGLQRYSYNEQFF
>NA|TRBV6-1|TRBJ1-2|NA
TGTGCCAGCGACAGCTATGGCTACACCTTC
CASDSYGYTF
>NA|TRBV29-1|TRBJ1-2|NA
TGCAGCGCTGTCACCGGGGATGGCTACACCTTC
CSAVTGDGYTF
>NA|TRBV7-2|TRBJ2-7|NA
TGTGCCAGCAGCCCCCCCAACACAGGAAGCTCCTACGAGCAGTACTTC
CASSPPNTGSSYEQYF